The rows below give T cell receptor beta chains drawn from one sample of a study of CD4 T cells in relation to SARS-CoV-2 and coronaviruses. TCRdb's table, derived via immunoSEQ multiplex PCR, lists solely in-frame clones and lacks some. The table has about 15,000 clones, roughly 82% seen once. These TCRs are of unknown antigen specificity. The sequenced material came from CD4+ T cells from PBMCs, cultured in vitro. These receptors originate from a human donor in good health. Each CDR3 is given with its conserved first and last residue. Clone size is shown for a subset of rows, as once, few, many or a class of expanded clone.

v_gene	abundance	j_gene	CDR3aa
TRBV21-1	.	TRBJ1-1	CASSTFNRDLDRKGMDTEAFF
TRBV28	.	TRBJ1-4	CASSPRGGPHEKLFF
TRBV7-9	once	TRBJ1-4	CASTLGYRLNEKLFF
TRBV7-3	.	TRBJ2-1	CASSLTVGALGEQFF
TRBV6-5	few	TRBJ1-2	CASSSGTGPSYGYTF
TRBV18	.	TRBJ2-7	CASNRPGEIYEQYF
TRBV30	few	TRBJ1-5	CAWSPTDSNQPQHF
TRBV5-6	.	TRBJ2-3	CASSPAGEVTDTQYF
TRBV9	.	TRBJ2-1	CASSVDGERWGLAGGNEQFF
TRBV19	.	TRBJ2-1	CASSFPTVREQFF
TRBV6-5	.	TRBJ2-5	CASKVAGQETQYF
TRBV10-3	.	TRBJ2-6	CAISDSSGANVLTF
TRBV29-1	few	TRBJ2-7	CSVAGASGREYEQYF
TRBV5-1	once	TRBJ2-4	CASSLELAGGRIQYF
TRBV28	.	TRBJ1-2	CASSSNQGLGSNGYTF
TRBV10-3	.	TRBJ2-2	CAIKTTRDAGELFF
TRBV19	.	TRBJ1-6	CASSIGQENNSPLHF
TRBV18	.	TRBJ2-6	CASSPGTGGLGGANVLTF
TRBV10-3	.	TRBJ2-2	CAISESRVGLAGTGELFF
TRBV5-1	hyperexpanded	TRBJ1-3	CASSLAWGRRSGNTIYF
TRBV3-1/TRBV3-2	.	TRBJ2-2	CASSRRDRVMSGELFF
TRBV20-1	.	TRBJ1-1	CSARGDTEAFF
TRBV5-4	.	TRBJ2-1	CASSSGTGGYNEQFF
TRBV7-8	.	TRBJ2-1	CASSLAQGLAYNEQFF
TRBV6-5	.	TRBJ2-7	CASSYYSAGMYEQYF
TRBV6-1	.	TRBJ2-3	CASSELRSSTDTQYF
TRBV19	.	TRBJ1-4	CASSLGQGEEKLFF
TRBV5-1	.	TRBJ2-5	CASSLRISGGAGQETQYF
TRBV3-1/TRBV3-2	.	TRBJ1-4	CASRKDSATNEKLFF
TRBV4-3	.	TRBJ1-2	CASSQDGGGYTF
TRBV18	.	TRBJ2-7	CASSPQGEEQYF
TRBV3-1/TRBV3-2	.	TRBJ2-5	CASSPTLDRVETQYF
TRBV2	.	TRBJ1-3	CASSGDSSGNTIYF
TRBV19	.	TRBJ2-5	CASNTALGSETQYF
TRBV7-9	few	TRBJ2-7	CASGRTLEFHF
TRBV19	.	TRBJ1-1	CASKVGVMNTEAFF
TRBV5-1	.	TRBJ2-7	CASSLEGHEQYF
TRBV5-1	.	TRBJ2-2	CASSFSGRGTGELFF
TRBV5-1	.	TRBJ1-4	CASSGTGVNEKLFF
TRBV9	.	TRBJ2-5	CASSTGAGTQETQYF
TRBV7-2	few	TRBJ1-2	CASSLMGQGNGYTF
TRBV14	.	TRBJ2-2	CASSDRGRTGELFF
TRBV3-1/TRBV3-2	.	TRBJ1-1	CASSQDWTAREAFF
TRBV5-1	.	TRBJ1-3	CASSLEGGWRNTIYF
TRBV6-5	.	TRBJ2-3	CASSYKFRTGTQYF
TRBV18	once	TRBJ2-4	CASSLGEVGKNIQYF
TRBV7-2	.	TRBJ1-1	CASSTRQGSYTEAFF
TRBV5-1	.	TRBJ1-5	CASSLGLGNQPQHF
TRBV10-1	.	TRBJ2-5	CASSDTSGAIETQYF